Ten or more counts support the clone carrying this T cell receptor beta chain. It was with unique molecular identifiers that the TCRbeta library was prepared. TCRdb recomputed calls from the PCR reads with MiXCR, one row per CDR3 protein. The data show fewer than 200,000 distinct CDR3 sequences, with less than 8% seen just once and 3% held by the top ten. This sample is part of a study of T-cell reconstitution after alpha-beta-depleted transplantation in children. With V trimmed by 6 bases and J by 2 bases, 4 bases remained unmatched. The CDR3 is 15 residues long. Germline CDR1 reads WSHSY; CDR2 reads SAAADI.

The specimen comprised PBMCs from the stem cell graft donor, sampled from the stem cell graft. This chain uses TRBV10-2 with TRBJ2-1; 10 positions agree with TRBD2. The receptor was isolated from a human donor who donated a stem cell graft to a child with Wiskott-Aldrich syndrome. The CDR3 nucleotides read TGCGCCAGCAGCCCTCTAGCGGGGGCCTACAATGAGCAGTTCTTC. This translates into CASSPLAGAYNEQFF.